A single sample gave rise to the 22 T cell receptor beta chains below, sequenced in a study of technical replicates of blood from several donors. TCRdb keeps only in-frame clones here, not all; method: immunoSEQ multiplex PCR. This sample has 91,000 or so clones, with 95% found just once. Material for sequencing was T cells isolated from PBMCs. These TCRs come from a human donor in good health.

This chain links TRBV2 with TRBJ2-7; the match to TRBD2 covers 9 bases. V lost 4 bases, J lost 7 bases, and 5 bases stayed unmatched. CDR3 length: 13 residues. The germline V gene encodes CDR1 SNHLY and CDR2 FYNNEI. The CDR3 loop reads CASSGLAGREQYF. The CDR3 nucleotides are TGTGCCAGCAGTGGCCTAGCGGGGCGGGAGCAGTACTTC.

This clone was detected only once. The DNA for the CDR3 is TGCGCCAGCAGCCTTAGGGGCAGCGGGGGGGCGGATACGCAGTATTTT. Its protein product is CASSLRGSGGADTQYF. This chain joins TRBV4-1 and TRBJ2-3; TRBD2 agrees at 10 bases. CDR3 size: 16 residues. The J segment lost 6 bases and the V segment lost 4 bases, leaving 10 bases of the junction unmatched. Germline CDR1 is MGHRA and CDR2 is YSYEKL.

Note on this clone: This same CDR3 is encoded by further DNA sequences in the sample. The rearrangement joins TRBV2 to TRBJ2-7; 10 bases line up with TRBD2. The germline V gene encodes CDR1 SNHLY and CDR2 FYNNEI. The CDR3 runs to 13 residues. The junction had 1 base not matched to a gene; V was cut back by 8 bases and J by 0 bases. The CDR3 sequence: CASRLAGSYEQYF. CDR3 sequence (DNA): TGTGCCAGCCGACTAGCGGGCTCCTACGAGCAGTACTTC.

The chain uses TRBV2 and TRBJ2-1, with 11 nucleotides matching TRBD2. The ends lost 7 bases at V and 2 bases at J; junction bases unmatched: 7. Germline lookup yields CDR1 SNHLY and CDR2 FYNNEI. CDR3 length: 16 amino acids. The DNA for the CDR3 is TGTGCCAGCACCCCTAGCGGGGGGAACGCCTACAATGAGCAGTTCTTC. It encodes CASTPSGGNAYNEQFF.

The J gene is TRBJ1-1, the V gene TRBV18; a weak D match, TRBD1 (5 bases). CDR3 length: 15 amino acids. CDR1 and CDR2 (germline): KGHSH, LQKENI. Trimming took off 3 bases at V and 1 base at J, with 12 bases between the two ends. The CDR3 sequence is CASSPGGGANTEAFF. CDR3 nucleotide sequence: TGTGCCAGCTCACCGGGAGGAGGGGCGAACACTGAAGCTTTCTTT.

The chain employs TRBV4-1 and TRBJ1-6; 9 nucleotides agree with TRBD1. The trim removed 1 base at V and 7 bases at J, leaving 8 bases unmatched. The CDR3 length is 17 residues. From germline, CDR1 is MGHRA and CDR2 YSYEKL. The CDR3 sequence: CASSQGGYRGLNSPLHF. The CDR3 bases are TGCGCCAGCAGCCAAGGGGGCTACAGGGGGCTGAATTCACCCCTCCACTTT.

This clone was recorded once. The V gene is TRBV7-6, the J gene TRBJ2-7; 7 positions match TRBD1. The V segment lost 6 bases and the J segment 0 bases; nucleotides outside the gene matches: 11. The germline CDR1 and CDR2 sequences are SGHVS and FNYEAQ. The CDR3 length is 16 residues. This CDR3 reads CASRSRTGSNSYEQYF. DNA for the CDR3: TGTGCCAGCAGATCCAGGACAGGCTCCAACTCCTACGAGCAGTACTTC. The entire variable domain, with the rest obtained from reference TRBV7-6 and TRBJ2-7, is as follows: GAGVSQSPRYKVTKRGQDVALRCDPISGHVSLYWYRQALGQGPEFLTYFNYEAQQDKSGLPNDRFSAERPEGSISTLTIQRTEQRDSAMYRCASRSRTGSNSYEQYFGPGTRLTVT.

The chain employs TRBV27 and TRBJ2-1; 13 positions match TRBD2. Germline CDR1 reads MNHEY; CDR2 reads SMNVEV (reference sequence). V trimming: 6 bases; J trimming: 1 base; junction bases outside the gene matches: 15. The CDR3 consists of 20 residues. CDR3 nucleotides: TGTGCCAGCAGACCCACTATACTAGCGGGAGGGCCTCGGTCCTACAATGAGCAGTTCTTC. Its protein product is CASRPTILAGGPRSYNEQFF.

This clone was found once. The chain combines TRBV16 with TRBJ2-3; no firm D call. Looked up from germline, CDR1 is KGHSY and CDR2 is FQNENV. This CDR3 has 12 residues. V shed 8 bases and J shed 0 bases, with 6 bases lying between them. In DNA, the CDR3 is TGTGCCAGCTGGCGGAGCACAGATACGCAGTATTTT. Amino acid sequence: CASWRSTDTQYF.

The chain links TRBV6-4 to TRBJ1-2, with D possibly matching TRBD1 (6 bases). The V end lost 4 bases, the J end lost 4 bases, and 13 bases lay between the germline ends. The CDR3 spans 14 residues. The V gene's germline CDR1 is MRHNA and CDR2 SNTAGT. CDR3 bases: TGTGCCAGCAGTGGGCCTGCGGGGGCCTATGGCTACACCTTC. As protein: CASSGPAGAYGYTF.

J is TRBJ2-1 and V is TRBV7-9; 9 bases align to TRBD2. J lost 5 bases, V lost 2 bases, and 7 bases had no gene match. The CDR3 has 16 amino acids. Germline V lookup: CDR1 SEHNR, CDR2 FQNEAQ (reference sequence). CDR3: CASSLRGTSFHNEQFF. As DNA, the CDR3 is TGTGCCAGCAGCTTACGTGGGACTAGCTTCCACAATGAGCAGTTCTTC. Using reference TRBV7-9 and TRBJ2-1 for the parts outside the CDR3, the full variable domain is DTGVSQNPRHKITKRGQNVTFRCDPISEHNRLYWYRQTLGQGPEFLTYFQNEAQLEKSRLLSDRFSAERPKGSFSTLEIQRTEQGDSAMYLCASSLRGTSFHNEQFFGPGTRLTVL.

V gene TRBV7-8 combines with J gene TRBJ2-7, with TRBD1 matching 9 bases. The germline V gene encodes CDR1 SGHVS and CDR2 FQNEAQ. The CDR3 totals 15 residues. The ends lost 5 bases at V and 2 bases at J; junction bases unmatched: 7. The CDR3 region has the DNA TGTGCCAGCAGCACCCGGGACAGGGACCCCTACGAGCAGTACTTC. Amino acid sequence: CASSTRDRDPYEQYF.

CDR3 in DNA: TGTGCCAGCAGCCTCACGGGTGGCTACACCTTC. It is translated as CASSLTGGYTF. The chain combines TRBV2 with TRBJ1-2; no firm D call. This CDR3 is 11 amino acids long. The V end was cut by 6 bases, the J end by 7 bases, with 9 bases between. Germline V gene lookup returns CDR1 SNHLY and CDR2 FYNNEI. The variable domain in full, completed from reference TRBV2 and TRBJ1-2, reads EPEVTQTPSHQVTQMGQEVILRCVPISNHLYFYWYRQILGQKVEFLVSFYNNEISEKSEIFDDQFSVERPDGSNFTLKIRSTKLEDSAMYFCASSLTGGYTFGSGTRLTVV.

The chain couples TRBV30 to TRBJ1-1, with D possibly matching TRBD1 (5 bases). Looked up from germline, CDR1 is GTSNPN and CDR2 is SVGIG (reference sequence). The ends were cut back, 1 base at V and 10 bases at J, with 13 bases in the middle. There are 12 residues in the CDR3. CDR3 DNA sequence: TGTGCCTGGAGTGATGGGGGGAGGCGAGCTTTCTTT. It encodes CAWSDGGRRAFF.

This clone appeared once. The CDR3 nucleotides read TGTGCCAGCAGGGGACATGGCAATCAGCCCCAGCATTTT. Its translation is CASRGHGNQPQHF. The chain uses TRBV28 and TRBJ1-5, with D tentatively TRBD1 (6 bases). CDR1 is MDHEN and CDR2 is SYDVKM in the germline V gene. The CDR3 sequence is 13 residues long. V was clipped by 6 bases and J by 2 bases, with 8 bases between them.

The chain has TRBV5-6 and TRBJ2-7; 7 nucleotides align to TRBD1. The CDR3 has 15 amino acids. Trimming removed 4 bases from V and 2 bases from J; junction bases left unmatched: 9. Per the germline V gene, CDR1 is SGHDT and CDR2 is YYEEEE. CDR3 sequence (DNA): TGTGCCAGCAGCGCCCCCGAGACAGGGCCCTACGAGCAGTACTTC. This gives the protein CASSAPETGPYEQYF.

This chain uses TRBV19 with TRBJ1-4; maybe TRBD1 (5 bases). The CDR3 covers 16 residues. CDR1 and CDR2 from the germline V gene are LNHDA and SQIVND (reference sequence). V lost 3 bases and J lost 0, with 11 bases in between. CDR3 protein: CASSIRTKTTNEKLFF. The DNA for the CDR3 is TGTGCCAGTAGTATCAGGACAAAGACAACTAATGAAAAACTGTTTTTT.

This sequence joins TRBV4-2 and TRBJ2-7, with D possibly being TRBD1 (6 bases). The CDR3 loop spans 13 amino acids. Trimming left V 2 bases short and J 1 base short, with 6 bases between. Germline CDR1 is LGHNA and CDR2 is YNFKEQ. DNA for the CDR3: TGTGCCAGCAGCCAAACAGGGTCCTACGAGCAGTACTTC. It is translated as CASSQTGSYEQYF.

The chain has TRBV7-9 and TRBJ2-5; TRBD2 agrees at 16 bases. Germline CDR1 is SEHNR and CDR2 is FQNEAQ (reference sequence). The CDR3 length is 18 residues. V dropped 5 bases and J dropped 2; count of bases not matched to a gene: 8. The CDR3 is CASSPVPGLAGGQETQYF. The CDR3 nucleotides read TGTGCCAGCAGCCCAGTCCCGGGACTAGCGGGGGGGCAAGAGACCCAGTACTTC.

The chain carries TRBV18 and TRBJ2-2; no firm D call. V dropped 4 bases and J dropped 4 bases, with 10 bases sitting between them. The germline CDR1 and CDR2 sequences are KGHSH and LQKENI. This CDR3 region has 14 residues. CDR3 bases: TGTGCCAGCTCACTCGTACGGAGCACCGGGGAGCTGTTTTTT. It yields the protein CASSLVRSTGELFF.

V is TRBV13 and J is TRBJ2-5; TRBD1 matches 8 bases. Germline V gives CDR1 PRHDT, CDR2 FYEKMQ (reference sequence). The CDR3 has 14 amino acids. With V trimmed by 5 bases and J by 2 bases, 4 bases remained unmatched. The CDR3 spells CASSTRQGQETQYF. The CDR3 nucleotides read TGTGCCAGCAGCACCCGACAGGGGCAAGAGACCCAGTACTTC.

The CDR3, as DNA: TGTGCCAGCAGTGACGACACAAACTATAATTCACCCCTCCACTTT. The encoded protein is CASSDDTNYNSPLHF. The chain has TRBV2 and TRBJ1-6, with D unresolved. This CDR3 is 15 amino acids long. V lost 3 bases to trimming and J lost 3 bases, with 9 bases between them. Germline V gives CDR1 SNHLY, CDR2 FYNNEI.